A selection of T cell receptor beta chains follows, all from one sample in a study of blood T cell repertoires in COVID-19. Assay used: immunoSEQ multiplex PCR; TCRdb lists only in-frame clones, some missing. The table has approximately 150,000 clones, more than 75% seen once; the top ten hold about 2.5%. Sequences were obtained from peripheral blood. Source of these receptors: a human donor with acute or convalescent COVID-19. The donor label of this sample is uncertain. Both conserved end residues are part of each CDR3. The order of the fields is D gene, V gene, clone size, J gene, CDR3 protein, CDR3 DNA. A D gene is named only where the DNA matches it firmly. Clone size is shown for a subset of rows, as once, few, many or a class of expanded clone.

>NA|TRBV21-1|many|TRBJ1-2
CASSLNPPYGYTF
TGTGCCAGCAGCTTAAATCCTCCCTATGGCTACACCTTC
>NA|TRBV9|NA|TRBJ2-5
CASSPTGSRVTQYF
TGTGCCAGCAGCCCCACGGGGAGTCGGGTGACCCAGTACTTC
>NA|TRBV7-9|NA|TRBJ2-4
CASSLAGAGVSKNIQYF
TGTGCCAGCAGCTTAGCGGGGGCAGGGGTGTCCAAAAACATTCAGTACTTC
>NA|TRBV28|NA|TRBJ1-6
CASSIQNNSPLHF
TGTGCCAGCTCCATACAGAATAATTCACCCCTCCACTTT
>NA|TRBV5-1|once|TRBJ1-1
CASSLAGQGRGRAEAFF
TGCGCCAGCAGCTTGGCCGGGCAGGGAAGGGGTAGGGCTGAAGCTTTCTTT
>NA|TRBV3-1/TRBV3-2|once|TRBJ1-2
CASSQDPGGHYGYTF
TGTGCCAGCAGCCAAGATCCGGGGGGTCACTATGGCTACACCTTC
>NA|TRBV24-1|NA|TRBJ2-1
CATSEGQSSYNEQFF
TGTGCCACCAGTGAGGGCCAGAGCTCCTACAATGAGCAGTTCTTC
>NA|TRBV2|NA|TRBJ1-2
CASTGTEPSYGYTF
TGTGCCAGCACCGGGACTGAACCTTCCTATGGCTACACCTTC
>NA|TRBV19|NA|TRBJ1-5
CASSLTRDQPQHF
TGTGCCAGTAGCCTAACGAGGGATCAGCCCCAGCATTTT
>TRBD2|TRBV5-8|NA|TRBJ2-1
CASSLVGLGYEQFF
TGTGCCAGCAGCTTGGTGGGACTAGGCTATGAGCAGTTCTTC
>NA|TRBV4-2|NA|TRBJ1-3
CASSQEAQASSGNTIYF
TGTGCCAGCAGCCAAGAGGCTCAGGCCTCTTCTGGAAACACCATATATTTT
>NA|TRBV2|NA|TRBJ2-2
CASRSTANTGELFF
TGTGCCAGCCGTTCGACAGCGAACACCGGGGAGCTGTTTTTT
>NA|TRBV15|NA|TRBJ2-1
CATSRDFGGALIF
TGTGCCACCAGCAGAGATTTTGGTGGGGCTCTCATCTTC
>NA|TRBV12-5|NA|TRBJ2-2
CASTGPEGRGTGELFF
TGTGCTAGTACCGGGCCCGAGGGCCGAGGCACCGGGGAGCTGTTTTTT
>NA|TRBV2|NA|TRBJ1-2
CASSEPTDYGYTF
TGTGCCAGCAGTGAACCGACAGACTATGGCTACACCTTC
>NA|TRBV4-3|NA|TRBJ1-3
CASSQDPGRLNTIYF
TGCGCCAGCAGCCAAGATCCAGGCAGGCTGAACACCATATATTTT
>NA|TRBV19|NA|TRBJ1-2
CASSIGRDYGYTF
TGTGCCAGTAGTATAGGGCGGGACTATGGCTACACCTTC
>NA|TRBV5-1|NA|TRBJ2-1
CASSLASPRISDEQFF
TGCGCCAGCAGCTTGGCGAGTCCGCGGATATCCGATGAGCAGTTCTTC
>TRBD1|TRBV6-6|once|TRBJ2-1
CASSLAGTGLSYEQFF
TGTGCCAGCAGCCTTGCCGGGACAGGGTTATCATATGAGCAGTTCTTC
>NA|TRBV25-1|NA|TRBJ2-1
CASSEYESEINEQFF
TGTGCCAGCAGTGAATATGAATCCGAGATCAATGAGCAGTTCTTC
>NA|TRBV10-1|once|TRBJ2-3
CASGGGGRGQEPDTQYF
TGCGCCAGCGGAGGGGGGGGCCGGGGACAGGAACCAGATACGCAGTATTTT